The 11 T cell receptor beta chains below were found in one sample sequenced in a study of OX40 agonist ivuxolimab in advanced cancers. The protocol was immunoSEQ multiplex PCR, while the TCRdb copy is restricted to in-frame clones and leaves out a portion. The table shows around 25,000 clones, with 81% occurring only once. The starting material was CD4+ or CD8+ T cells sorted from blood, obtained in a trial of the OX40 agonist ivuxolimab. The receptors originated from an adult with an advanced solid tumor such as melanoma, head and neck, liver or kidney cancer.

This chain connects TRBV29-1 to TRBJ2-3; D unresolved. Trimming pared 3 bases from V and 3 bases from J, leaving 4 bases between. Looked up from germline, CDR1 is SQVTM and CDR2 is ANQGSEA. This CDR3 spans 11 amino acids. The chain's CDR3 is CSVDFTDTQYF. The CDR3, as DNA: TGCAGCGTTGACTTTACAGATACGCAGTATTTT.

V and J are TRBV4-2 and TRBJ1-5, with TRBD1 matching 7 bases. Germline V CDR1 and CDR2: LGHNA, YNFKEQ. V gave up 3 bases and J gave up 5 bases; unmatched junction bases: 7. CDR3 length: 15 residues. CDR3 in amino acids: CASSHNRGGDQPQHF. The CDR3 bases are TGTGCCAGCAGCCATAACAGGGGAGGGGATCAGCCCCAGCATTTT.

About this clone itself: Other DNA sequences from this sample encode an identical CDR3 as well. The chain carries TRBV5-1 and TRBJ1-1; 8 nucleotides agree with TRBD1. The germline gives CDR1 SGHRS, CDR2 YFSETQ. The CDR3 consists of 14 residues. J was trimmed by 1 base and V by 4 bases; bases with no gene match: 3. CDR3 bases: TGCGCCAGCAGCCCCGGACAGGGGAACACTGAAGCTTTCTTT. It specifies CASSPGQGNTEAFF.

As concerns this clone: The junction and the germline gene differ at one end; a read error may be behind it. The rearrangement links TRBV2 to TRBJ2-3, with D perhaps TRBD2 (5 bases). There are 11 residues in the CDR3. Germline CDR1 is SNHLY and CDR2 is FYNNEI. The CDR3 DNA follows: TGTGCCAGCAATTACGACCTAGGACTTTTTTTT. This encodes CASNYDLGLFF.

This clone was observed a few times. The V call is TRBV15, the J call TRBJ2-2, with 8 nucleotides matching TRBD2. V shed 0 bases and J 7 bases; nucleotides not matched to a gene: 4. CDR3 size: 15 residues. Germline CDR1 and CDR2: LNHNV and YYDKDF (reference sequence). The chain's CDR3 is CATSREGLGIGELFF. CDR3 nucleotide sequence: TGTGCCACCAGCAGAGAGGGACTAGGGATCGGGGAGCTGTTTTTT.

The V gene is TRBV27, the J gene TRBJ2-1; TRBD2 matches at 13 bases. Germline loops: CDR1 MNHEY, CDR2 SMNVEV (reference sequence). This CDR3 spans 15 amino acids. V lost 6 bases and J lost 9; bases outside the gene matches: 8. The CDR3 loop is CASRPGLAGWGEQFF. DNA of the CDR3: TGTGCCAGCAGGCCGGGACTAGCGGGGTGGGGTGAGCAGTTCTTC.

The chain employs TRBV11-2 and TRBJ2-7; tentatively, D is TRBD1 or TRBD2 (6 bases each). This CDR3 contains 18 residues. Trimming shortened V by 6 bases and J by 3 bases, and 27 bases separated the two germline ends. Germline V gives CDR1 SGHAT, CDR2 FQNNGV. The CDR3 loop reads CASRGGWLGEKYFYEQYF. The CDR3 nucleotides are TGTGCCAGCAGAGGGGGGTGGTTGGGGGAGAAATACTTCTACGAGCAGTACTTC.

V is TRBV4-1 and J is TRBJ1-1; D possibly corresponds to TRBD1 (5 bases). V was clipped by 0 bases and J by 4 bases, with 12 bases between them. Germline V gives CDR1 MGHRA, CDR2 YSYEKL. This CDR3 region has 15 residues. CDR3 DNA sequence: TGCGCCAGCAGCCAAGAAGGCGGGGGTGGCACTGAAGCTTTCTTT. This sequence encodes CASSQEGGGGTEAFF.

The chain carries TRBV7-9 and TRBJ2-7; D perhaps matches TRBD2 (5 bases). Germline assignment: CDR1 SEHNR and CDR2 FQNEAQ (reference sequence). V was pared by 3 bases and J by 2 bases, with 8 bases between. The CDR3 spans 13 residues. The CDR3 DNA is TGTGCCAGCAGCTTCGGACTGACCTACGAGCAGTACTTC. Encoded protein: CASSFGLTYEQYF.

The chain is built from TRBV10-2 and TRBJ2-4; 9 positions agree with TRBD2. The germline V gene has CDR1 WSHSY and CDR2 SAAADI. The CDR3 runs to 18 residues. J gave up 6 bases and V 0 bases, and 12 bases lay outside the gene matches. CDR3 loop: CASSESASGTSPLNIQYF. In DNA form, the CDR3 reads TGCGCCAGCAGTGAGTCGGCTAGCGGGACTAGCCCTCTAAACATTCAGTACTTC.

The V gene is TRBV19, the J gene TRBJ1-2; D is ambiguous. The V end was cut by 8 bases, the J end by 3 bases, with 13 bases between. Germline lookup yields CDR1 LNHDA and CDR2 SQIVND (reference sequence). This CDR3 comprises 13 residues. This CDR3 reads CASSPGGYYGYTF. The CDR3 DNA reads as TGTGCCAGTTCCCCGGGAGGATACTATGGCTACACCTTC.